This TCR beta chain stems from a study of STAT5B mutations in CD4+ large granular lymphocyte leukemia. A word on this clone: Its antigen is as yet unknown.

Findings and caveats of the study: No patients shared main leukemic clonotypes, though 25% to 30% appeared at low frequency elsewhere.

Germline V gives CDR1 SQVTM, CDR2 ANQGSEA. The CDR3 spans 14 residues. Trimming stripped 4 bases from V and 4 bases from J, with 13 bases between. This was a survey-level run. Here immunoSEQ multiplex PCR was the method, and the copy in TCRdb shows in-frame clones only, minus some. The sample yields roughly 30,000 clones, around 81% seen once. The chain combines TRBV29-1 with TRBJ1-4, with D perhaps TRBD1 (6 bases). The sequenced material came from CD4+ T cells from blood buffy coats. The source of this sequence is a human donor in good health. The CDR3 DNA reads as TGCAGCGTTGGTAGAGGCAGGGGTAATGAAAAACTGTTTTTT. Protein: CSVGRGRGNEKLFF.